The 32 T cell receptor beta chains reported below all come from one sample, sequenced in a study of shared clonotypes between healthy human individuals. Generated by immunoSEQ multiplex PCR, the TCRdb table keeps only in-frame clones and is missing some. The sample gives about 1 million clones, about 74% of which show up once; approximately 1.5% is in the top ten. The sample consisted of memory CD4+ T cells sorted from blood. As to subset: CD45RA-negative fraction. Source of these receptors: a man in his late teens or twenties in good health.

In this sample, this clone turned up a few times. The chain uses TRBV7-8 and TRBJ1-5; the D is unclear. The CDR3 has 15 amino acids. From germline, CDR1 is SGHVS and CDR2 FQNEAQ. Trimming removed 1 base at V and 1 base at J, with 8 bases between. In DNA form, the CDR3 reads TGTGCCAGCAGCTTAGGGACGGCCAGCAATCAGCCCCAGCATTTT. The encoded protein is CASSLGTASNQPQHF.

This chain connects TRBV6-1 to TRBJ1-4, with D unclear. CDR3 length equals 14 residues. In germline, CDR1 is MNHNS, CDR2 SASEGT. V lost 6 bases and J lost 5, with 13 bases in between. DNA of the CDR3: TGTGCCAGCAGCCTAGAGGTGTTCAATGAAAAACTGTTTTTT. Amino acids: CASSLEVFNEKLFF.

This clone was seen a handful of times. The V gene is TRBV7-2, the J gene TRBJ1-4; D uncertain. Germline V gene data show CDR1 as SGHTA and CDR2 as FQGNSA. Between the trimmed V and J ends, which lost 5 bases and 8 bases, there was a span of 18 bases. The CDR3 covers 15 residues. The CDR3 bases are TGTGCCAGCAGCGTTGCCGGGTCCCTGGGGGAAAAACTGTTTTTT. Protein: CASSVAGSLGEKLFF.

Turning to this clone: The same CDR3 is also encoded by other DNA sequences in this sample. The rearrangement links TRBV19 to TRBJ2-2; 14 bases fit TRBD2. The CDR3 is 16 residues long. Germline-derived CDR1 and CDR2 are LNHDA and SQIVND (reference sequence). The V segment lost 9 bases and the J segment 5 bases; nucleotides outside the gene matches: 8. Here the CDR3 DNA reads TGTGCCAGCCGTCGACTAGCGGGGGGGGCGACCGGGGAGCTGTTTTTT. Translated, it gives CASRRLAGGATGELFF.

The gene calls are TRBV2 and TRBJ2-3; D possibly corresponds to TRBD2 (7 bases). The CDR3 sequence is 13 residues long. V was cut by 7 bases and J by 5 bases, with 13 bases left in between. Germline CDR1 is SNHLY and CDR2 is FYNNEI. The CDR3 loop is CASNRGALDTQYF. CDR3 in DNA: TGTGCCAGCAATCGGGGGGCGTTAGATACGCAGTATTTT.

The rearrangement links TRBV6-6 to TRBJ1-2; a possible D gene is TRBD1 (6 bases). V lost 4 bases, J lost 7 bases, and 13 bases lay in between. CDR3 length: 13 residues. Looked up from germline, CDR1 is MNHNY and CDR2 is SVGAGI (reference sequence). CDR3: CASSLGGRSGYTF. CDR3 coding DNA: TGTGCCAGCAGTTTGGGGGGGCGCAGTGGCTACACCTTC.

This chain connects TRBV5-6 to TRBJ2-2; D is perhaps TRBD1 (5 bases). V lost 0 bases and J lost 2, with 8 bases in between. CDR1 and CDR2 (germline): SGHDT, YYEEEE. This CDR3 region has 15 residues. This chain's CDR3 is CASSLGTYNTGELFF. DNA for the CDR3: TGTGCCAGCAGCTTGGGGACATATAACACCGGGGAGCTGTTTTTT.

The CDR3 coding sequence is TGTGCCAGCAGGAGAACTAGCGGGGAGTTGGGTGAGCAGTTCTTC. Its translation is CASRRTSGELGEQFF. J is TRBJ2-1 and V is TRBV7-9; 10 nucleotides align to TRBD2. Trimming removed 6 bases from V and 9 bases from J; junction bases left unmatched: 11. This CDR3 spans 15 amino acids. Per the germline V gene, CDR1 is SEHNR and CDR2 is FQNEAQ (reference sequence).

This sequence joins TRBV6-6 and TRBJ1-3; D may be TRBD1 (6 bases). In germline, CDR1 is MNHNY, CDR2 SVGAGI (reference sequence). Trimming took off 8 bases at V and 0 bases at J, with 17 bases between the two ends. This CDR3 contains 16 residues. The CDR3 DNA sequence: TGTGCCAGCCGCCCCGACAGGCGCGCCTCTGGAAACACCATATATTTT. It is translated as CASRPDRRASGNTIYF.

The chain recombines TRBV2 with TRBJ2-1; 9 bases agree with TRBD2. Per germline, CDR1 SNHLY and CDR2 FYNNEI. The CDR3 loop spans 17 amino acids. The ends lost 1 base at V and 8 bases at J; junction bases unmatched: 12. The CDR3 sequence is CASSEDPAGGFSDEQFF. Written as DNA, the CDR3 is TGTGCCAGCAGTGAAGATCCTGCGGGGGGGTTTAGTGATGAGCAGTTCTTC.

The chain combines TRBV5-1 with TRBJ2-3, with D unresolved. Between the trimmed V and J ends, which lost 3 bases and 5 bases, there was a span of 10 bases. The CDR3 extends over 13 amino acids. CDR1 SGHRS and CDR2 YFSETQ come from the germline V gene. DNA of the CDR3: TGCGCCAGCAGCTACCAACTCCGAGATACGCAGTATTTT. It is translated as CASSYQLRDTQYF. The entire variable domain, with the rest obtained from reference TRBV5-1 and TRBJ2-3, is as follows: KAGVTQTPRYLIKTRGQQVTLSCSPISGHRSVSWYQQTPGQGLQFLFEYFSETQRNKGNFPGRFSGRQFSNSRSEMNVSTLELGDSALYLCASSYQLRDTQYFGPGTRLTVL.

The rearrangement joins TRBV6-1 to TRBJ2-5, with TRBD1 as a possible D gene (5 bases). The CDR3 runs 12 residues. The germline CDR1 and CDR2 sequences are MNHNS and SASEGT. Trimming removed 6 bases at V and 4 bases at J, with 9 bases between. The CDR3 reads CASRRQGETQYF. DNA of the CDR3: TGTGCCAGCAGGCGGCAGGGAGAGACCCAGTACTTC.

The V and J genes are TRBV2 and TRBJ2-3; D is possibly TRBD1 or TRBD2 (5 bases each). The CDR3 is 15 residues long. Trimming left V 6 bases short and J 4 bases short, with 17 bases between. Looked up from germline, CDR1 is SNHLY and CDR2 is FYNNEI. The CDR3 protein is CASSDGTVRADTQYF. The CDR3 bases are TGTGCCAGCAGCGACGGGACGGTCCGCGCAGATACGCAGTATTTT.

The J gene is TRBJ1-4, the V gene TRBV10-1; tentatively, D is TRBD1 (6 bases). The germline V gene has CDR1 WNHNN and CDR2 SYGVQD (reference sequence). CDR3 length equals 16 residues. V was clipped by 2 bases and J by 8 bases, with 18 bases between them. Here the CDR3 DNA reads TGCGCCAGCAGTGAGAGGGGAGCGGGACAACAGGAAAAACTGTTTTTT. The encoded protein is CASSERGAGQQEKLFF.

The V gene is TRBV18, the J gene TRBJ2-1, with unresolved D. CDR1 and CDR2 from the germline V gene are KGHSH and LQKENI. The V end was cut by 0 bases, the J end by 8 bases, with 8 bases between. The CDR3 covers 13 residues. The CDR3 bases are TGTGCCAGCTCACCACCTTCTGAGGATGAGCAGTTCTTC. Translation gives CASSPPSEDEQFF.

The chain uses TRBV10-3 and TRBJ2-5; D perhaps matches TRBD1 (7 bases). Germline CDR1 and CDR2: ENHRY and SYGVKD. The germline V and J ends were trimmed by 0 bases and 5 bases, with 13 bases remaining between them. This CDR3 contains 15 residues. The chain's CDR3 is CAISESPGGRETQYF. The CDR3 DNA sequence: TGTGCCATCAGTGAGTCGCCAGGGGGGAGGGAGACCCAGTACTTC.

This clone was observed a few times. The chain combines TRBV10-1 with TRBJ1-1; D not certain. Germline V gene lookup returns CDR1 WNHNN and CDR2 SYGVQD (reference sequence). The V gene lost 8 bases and the J gene lost 5 bases, with 15 bases spanning the gap. The CDR3 length is 13 residues. The CDR3 DNA reads TGCGCCAGCGAGGAGGTAGGAGGGACTGAAGCTTTCTTT. As protein: CASEEVGGTEAFF.

J is TRBJ1-2 and V is TRBV6-5, with TRBD1 matching over 9 bases. In germline, CDR1 is MNHEY, CDR2 SVGAGI. V lost 4 bases and J lost 4; bases outside the gene matches: 4. The length of the CDR3 is 14 residues. The CDR3 loop reads CASSSGTGPYGYTF. CDR3 sequence (DNA): TGTGCCAGCAGTTCGGGGACAGGGCCCTATGGCTACACCTTC.

The CDR3 here is CASSYSANQPQHF. In nucleotides, the CDR3 is TGTGCCAGCAGTTACTCCGCGAATCAGCCCCAGCATTTT. The genes are TRBV6-6 and TRBJ1-5; D remains ambiguous. Germline CDR1 is MNHNY and CDR2 is SVGAGI (reference sequence). Trimming stripped 0 bases from V and 4 bases from J, with 4 bases between. The CDR3 is made up of 13 amino acids.

Here the CDR3 DNA reads TGCGCCAGCAGCTCCTCGTCTTCGTCGGGGAAGGGTTCACCCCTCCACTTT. It yields the protein CASSSSSSSGKGSPLHF. The chain carries TRBV5-1 and TRBJ1-6; D gene ambiguous. V lost 3 bases, J lost 9 bases, and 22 bases lay in between. Looked up from germline, CDR1 is SGHRS and CDR2 is YFSETQ. The CDR3 covers 17 residues.

The V call is TRBV9, the J call TRBJ2-2; 9 bases align to TRBD2. This CDR3 spans 15 amino acids. Germline CDR1 and CDR2: SGDLS and YYNGEE. The trim removed 0 bases at V and 6 bases at J, leaving 3 bases unmatched. In DNA form, the CDR3 reads TGTGCCAGCAGCGTAGGAGTAGCGGGGGCCGGGGAGCTGTTTTTT. Its translation is CASSVGVAGAGELFF.

The chain carries TRBV5-6 and TRBJ2-1; 13 bases fit TRBD2. Germline CDR1 is SGHDT and CDR2 is YYEEEE. V was pared by 4 bases and J by 9 bases, with 7 bases of the junction left unmatched. This CDR3 spans 15 amino acids. The CDR3 DNA follows: TGTGCCAGCAGCGTGACTAGCGGGGGGTTAGGTGAGCAGTTCTTC. It is translated as CASSVTSGGLGEQFF.

This chain uses TRBV27 with TRBJ1-3, with 10 bases that match TRBD1. This CDR3 has 15 amino acids. CDR1 is MNHEY, CDR2 SMNVEV, per germline (reference sequence). The V and J ends lost 0 bases and 10 bases, in that order; junction bases with no gene match: 6. This CDR3 reads CASSLSGTGAFTIYF. The CDR3 bases are TGTGCCAGCAGTTTATCCGGGACAGGGGCATTTACCATATATTTT.

The genes are TRBV30 and TRBJ1-2; TRBD1 aligns across 9 bases. V shed 4 bases, J shed 10 bases, and the junction held 7 bases outside the gene matches. This CDR3 has 12 amino acids. Germline V gene lookup returns CDR1 GTSNPN and CDR2 SVGIG (reference sequence). In DNA form, the CDR3 reads TGTGCCTGGACCGGGACAGGGAGTGACTACACCTTC. This gives the protein CAWTGTGSDYTF. Together with reference TRBV30 and TRBJ1-2, the CDR3 gives the full variable domain: SQTIHQWPATLVQPVGSPLSLECTVEGTSNPNLYWYRQAAGRGLQLLFYSVGIGQISSEVPQNLSASRPQDRQFILSSKKLLLSDSGFYLCAWTGTGSDYTFGSGTRLTVV.

This chain uses TRBV27 with TRBJ2-5, with 14 nucleotides matching TRBD2. Germline V CDR1 and CDR2: MNHEY, SMNVEV (reference sequence). The CDR3 spans 15 residues. V gave up 7 bases and J gave up 2 bases; unmatched junction bases: 3. CDR3 sequence (DNA): TGTGCCAGCACCCGACTAGCGGGGGGGCAAGAGACCCAGTACTTC. Amino acid sequence: CASTRLAGGQETQYF.

This chain links TRBV6-6 with TRBJ2-1; D is unresolved. The germline V gene has CDR1 MNHNY and CDR2 SVGAGI (reference sequence). V lost 2 bases to trimming and J lost 12 bases, with 11 bases between them. The length of the CDR3 is 12 residues. CDR3 DNA sequence: TGTGCCAGCAGTTACCAACAAAGGGCGCAGTTCTTC. Residues: CASSYQQRAQFF.

The chain recombines TRBV6-1 with TRBJ2-7, with 7 positions matching TRBD1. The CDR3 contains 12 residues. Germline lookup yields CDR1 MNHNS and CDR2 SASEGT. J lost 4 bases, V lost 8 bases, and 5 bases had no gene match. The CDR3 region is CASEGQAYEQYF. DNA for the CDR3: TGTGCCAGCGAAGGACAGGCTTACGAGCAGTACTTC.

The chain carries TRBV7-9 and TRBJ1-6; no reliable D call. V was pared by 0 bases and J by 9 bases, with 12 bases between. This CDR3 contains 15 residues. Germline V gene lookup returns CDR1 SEHNR and CDR2 FQNEAQ (reference sequence). The CDR3 reads CASSLATARSSPLHF. The CDR3 bases are TGTGCCAGCAGCTTAGCCACAGCCCGCTCTTCACCCCTCCACTTT.

The V call is TRBV27, the J call TRBJ1-2; perhaps TRBD1 as D (6 bases). Germline V gene data show CDR1 as MNHEY and CDR2 as SMNVEV (reference sequence). The CDR3 has 15 residues. Trimming took 6 bases from V and 7 from J, leaving 21 bases between them. The CDR3: CASSPLGGAGFGYTF. The CDR3, as DNA: TGTGCCAGCAGCCCATTGGGGGGCGCGGGGTTTGGCTACACCTTC.

This chain uses TRBV10-2 with TRBJ2-1; 9 positions match TRBD2. Germline V gene sequence: CDR1 WSHSY, CDR2 SAAADI. This CDR3 spans 14 amino acids. The junction had 11 bases not matched to a gene; V was cut back by 10 bases and J by 7 bases. This CDR3 is CATKWREGLNEQFF. In nucleotides, the CDR3 is TGCGCCACTAAGTGGCGGGAGGGCTTAAATGAGCAGTTCTTC.

This sequence joins TRBV7-2 and TRBJ2-3, with 8 bases matching TRBD2. Germline V gives CDR1 SGHTA, CDR2 FQGNSA. The CDR3 is made up of 14 amino acids. The junction had 7 bases not matched to a gene; V was cut back by 6 bases and J by 5 bases. The CDR3 coding sequence is TGTGCCAGCAGTTCAAGCGGGGGCATAGATACGCAGTATTTT. It codes for CASSSSGGIDTQYF. Together with reference TRBV7-2 and TRBJ2-3, the CDR3 gives the full variable domain: GAGVSQSPSNKVTEKGKDVELRCDPISGHTALYWYRQSLGQGLEFLIYFQGNSAPDKSGLPSDRFSAERTGGSVSTLTIQRTQQEDSAVYLCASSSSGGIDTQYFGPGTRLTVL.

The chain uses TRBV30 and TRBJ2-7, with a tentative D call TRBD2 (7 bases). Germline assignment: CDR1 GTSNPN and CDR2 SVGIG (reference sequence). Trimming took 1 base from V and 9 from J, leaving 13 bases between them. The length of the CDR3 is 12 residues. The CDR3 protein is CAWSGEGVVQYF. CDR3 coding DNA: TGTGCCTGGAGTGGGGAGGGGGTAGTGCAGTACTTC.